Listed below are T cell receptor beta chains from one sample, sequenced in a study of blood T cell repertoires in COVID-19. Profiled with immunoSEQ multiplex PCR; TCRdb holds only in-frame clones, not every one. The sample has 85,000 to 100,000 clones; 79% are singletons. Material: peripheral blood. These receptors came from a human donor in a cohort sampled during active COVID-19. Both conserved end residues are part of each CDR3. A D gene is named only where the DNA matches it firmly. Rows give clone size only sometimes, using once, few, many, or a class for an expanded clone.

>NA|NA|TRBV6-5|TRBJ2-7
TGTGCCAGCAGAGTCGGGGGTCCCTCCTCCTACGAGCAGTACTTC
CASRVGGPSSYEQYF
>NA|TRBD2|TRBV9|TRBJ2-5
TGTGCCAGCAGCCGAGCGGGAGGGCCGGGGACCCAGTACTTC
CASSRAGGPGTQYF
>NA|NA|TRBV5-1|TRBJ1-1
TGCGCCAGCAGCTTGGCTTCGAGGTCAGCTACTGAAGCTTTCTTT
CASSLASRSATEAFF
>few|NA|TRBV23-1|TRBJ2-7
TGCGCCAGCCCCGTGGAGGACTACGAGCAGTACTTC
CASPVEDYEQYF
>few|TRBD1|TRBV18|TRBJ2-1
TGTGCCAGCTCCCCCCGGGACAGGGGGTACAATGAGCAGTTCTTC
CASSPRDRGYNEQFF
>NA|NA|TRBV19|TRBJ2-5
TGTGCCAGTAGTGCTCGCAGGGGCCCAGAGACCCAGTACTTC
CASSARRGPETQYF
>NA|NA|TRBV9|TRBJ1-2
TGTGCCAGCAGCAGTGACAGTTCCTCGCTTCGATACTATGGCTACACCTTC
CASSSDSSSLRYYGYTF
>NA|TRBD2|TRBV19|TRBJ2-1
TGTGCCAGTAGTATAGATCTTACTAGCGGGAGGGGTAATGAGCAGTTCTTC
CASSIDLTSGRGNEQFF
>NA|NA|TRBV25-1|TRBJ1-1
TGTGCCAGCAGTGAATATGGGGGCGAGGGTACTGAAGCTTTCTTT
CASSEYGGEGTEAFF
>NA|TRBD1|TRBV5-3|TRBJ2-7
TGTGCCAGAAGCCCCGGGGGCGGACAGGGGGCCTACGAGCAGTACTTC
CARSPGGGQGAYEQYF
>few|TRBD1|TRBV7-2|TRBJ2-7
TGTGCCAGCAGCCCCCTGTTTGAGACAGGGTTCTCCGAGCAGTACTTC
CASSPLFETGFSEQYF
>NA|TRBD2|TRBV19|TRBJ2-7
TGTGCCAGTAGTTCCGCCGGACTAGCGGGGTCATACGAGCAGTACTTC
CASSSAGLAGSYEQYF
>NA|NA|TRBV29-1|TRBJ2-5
TGCAGCACACAGGGTAAAGATCAAGAGACCCAGTACTTC
CSTQGKDQETQYF
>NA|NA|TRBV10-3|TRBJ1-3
TGTGCCATCAGTGAGTCACAGGACTCTGGAAACACCATATATTTT
CAISESQDSGNTIYF
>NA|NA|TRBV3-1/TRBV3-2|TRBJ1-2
TGTGCCAGCAGCCAAGGGGCGCGGGGCTATGGCTACACCTTC
CASSQGARGYGYTF
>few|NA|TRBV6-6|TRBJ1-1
TGTGCCAGCAGTGTGACAGGTGCGAACACTGAAGCTTTCTTT
CASSVTGANTEAFF
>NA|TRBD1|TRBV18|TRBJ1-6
TGTGCCAGCTCACCGTCGGGACAGGGGCAATCACCCCTCCACTTT
CASSPSGQGQSPLHF
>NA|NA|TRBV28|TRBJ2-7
TGTGCCAGCAGTTCAATCCGGGAAACCGTCATCTACGAGCAGTACTTC
CASSSIRETVIYEQYF
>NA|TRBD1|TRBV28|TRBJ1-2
TGTGCCAGCAGCTTCGGGACAGGAAGCTTGGGGTATGGCTACACCTTC
CASSFGTGSLGYGYTF
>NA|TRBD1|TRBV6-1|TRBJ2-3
TGTGCCAGCAGTGACCTCATGGGGGGACAGGGGGACGGGGATACGCAGTATTTT
CASSDLMGGQGDGDTQYF
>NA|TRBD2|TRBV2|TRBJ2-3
TGTGCCAGCAGTGGCCGCGGACTAGTCGGGGCCCCAGATACGCAGTATTTT
CASSGRGLVGAPDTQYF
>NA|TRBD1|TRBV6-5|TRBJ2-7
TGTGCCAGCAGGTCGGGACAGGCCTCCTACGAGCAGTACTTC
CASRSGQASYEQYF
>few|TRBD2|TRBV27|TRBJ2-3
TGTGCCAGCAGTCCACGACTAGCGGGGCCCGTCTTGCCAGATACGCAGTATTTT
CASSPRLAGPVLPDTQYF
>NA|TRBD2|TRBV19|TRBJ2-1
TGTGCCAGTAGTATAGGCGGGAGACTGTACAATGAGCAGTTCTTC
CASSIGGRLYNEQFF
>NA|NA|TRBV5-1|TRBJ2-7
TGCGCCAGCACCCCAGCCGGGACTGAACCCTACGAGCAGTACTTC
CASTPAGTEPYEQYF
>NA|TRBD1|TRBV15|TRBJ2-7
TGTGCCACCAGCGCGCGACCGGGACAGGGGCTCTACGAGCAGTACTTC
CATSARPGQGLYEQYF
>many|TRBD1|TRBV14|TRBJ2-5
TGTGCCAGCAGCCCAGGGGGACAGATCCAAGAGACCCAGTACTTC
CASSPGGQIQETQYF
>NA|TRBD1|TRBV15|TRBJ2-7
TGTGCCACCAGCAGAGTTTCGGGACAGGGGCCGGGAGAGCAGTACTTC
CATSRVSGQGPGEQYF
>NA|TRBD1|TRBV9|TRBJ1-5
TGTGCCAGCAGGCTACAACAGGGGGCGGGCAATCAGCCCCAGCATTTT
CASRLQQGAGNQPQHF
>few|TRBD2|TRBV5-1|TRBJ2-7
TGCGCCAGCAGCCTTGACGCGGGAGGGCTTGGGGAGCAGTACTTC
CASSLDAGGLGEQYF
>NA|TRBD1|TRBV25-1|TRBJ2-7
TGTGCCAGCAGTGACATTTGGGGACAGGGCTACGAGCAGTACTTC
CASSDIWGQGYEQYF
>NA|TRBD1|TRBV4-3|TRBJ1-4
TGCGCCAGCAGCCAAGCACTTGCGGGGACAGAAGGTGAAAAACTGTTTTTT
CASSQALAGTEGEKLFF
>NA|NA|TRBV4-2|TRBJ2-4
TGTGCCAGCAGCCAAGAAGGCGGGAACAAAAACATTCAGTACTTC
CASSQEGGNKNIQYF
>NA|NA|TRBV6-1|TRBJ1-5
TGTGCCAGCAGTGAAGGGGCAGGGGATCAGCCCCAGCATTTT
CASSEGAGDQPQHF
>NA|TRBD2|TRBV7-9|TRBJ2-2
TGTGCCAGCAGCCCCGGACTAGCGGGACAGGGAACCGGGGAGCTGTTTTTT
CASSPGLAGQGTGELFF
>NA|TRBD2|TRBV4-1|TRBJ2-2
TGCGCCAGCAGCCAAGGGCTACTAGCGGGAAGTAGACGGGCCGGGGAGCTGTTTTTT
CASSQGLLAGSRRAGELFF
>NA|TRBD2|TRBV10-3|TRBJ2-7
TGTGCCATCAGTGTGGTAGCGGGAAGCTCCTACGAGCAGTACTTC
CAISVVAGSSYEQYF
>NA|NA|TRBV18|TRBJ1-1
TGTGCCAGCTCGCCAGACATTAACACTGAAGCTTTCTTT
CASSPDINTEAFF
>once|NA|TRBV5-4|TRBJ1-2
TGTGCCAGCAGCGCACGACAAGGGGGGGGCGCAGACTATGGCTACACCTTC
CASSARQGGGADYGYTF
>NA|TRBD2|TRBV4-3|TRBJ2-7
TGCGCCAGCAGCCGCCGACTAGCGGCTTACGAGCAGTACTTC
CASSRRLAAYEQYF
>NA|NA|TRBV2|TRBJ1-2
TGTGCCAGCAGCGGGGGGGGCACAAGCTATGGCTACACCTTC
CASSGGGTSYGYTF
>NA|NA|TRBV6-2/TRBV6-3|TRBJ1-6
TGTGCCAGCAGTTACTCCGGACAGAGCTCCTATAATTCACCCCTCCACTTT
CASSYSGQSSYNSPLHF
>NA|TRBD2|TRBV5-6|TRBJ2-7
TGTGCCAGCAGCCCGGGACTAGCGGGAGCTCTCTACGAGCAGTACTTC
CASSPGLAGALYEQYF
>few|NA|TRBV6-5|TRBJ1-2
TGTGCCAGCAGTTACTCGGGGAGCTATGGCTACACCTTC
CASSYSGSYGYTF
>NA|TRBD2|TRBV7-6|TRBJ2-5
TGTGCCAGCAGCTTACGCGGACTAGGCGAAGAGACCCAGTACTTC
CASSLRGLGEETQYF
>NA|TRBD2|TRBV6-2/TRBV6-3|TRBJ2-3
TGTGCCAGCAGTTATCTAGCGGGAGACGGCACAGATACGCAGTATTTT
CASSYLAGDGTDTQYF
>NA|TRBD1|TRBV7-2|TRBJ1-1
TGTGCCAGCATAATTTGGAGACAGGGGGCCTCGGGGAACACTGAAGCTTTCTTT
CASIIWRQGASGNTEAFF
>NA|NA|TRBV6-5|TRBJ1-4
TGTGCCAGCAGTCCAGGGGTCTATGAAAAACTGTTTTTT
CASSPGVYEKLFF
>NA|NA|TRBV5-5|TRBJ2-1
TGTGCCAGCAGCTTGGAAGGGGAATCCTACAATGAGCAGTTCTTC
CASSLEGESYNEQFF
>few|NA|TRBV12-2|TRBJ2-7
TGTGCAAGTCGCCCCGCGAACAGGGGGTTGACGTTC
CASRPANRGLTF
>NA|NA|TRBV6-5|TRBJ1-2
TGTGCCAGCAGTTATTTGACACCTCGAGCCTATGGCTACACCTTC
CASSYLTPRAYGYTF
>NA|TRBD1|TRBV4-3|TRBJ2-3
TGCGCCAGCAGCCAAGATGGGGACAGGGCCGATACGCAGTATTTT
CASSQDGDRADTQYF
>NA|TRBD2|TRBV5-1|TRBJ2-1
TGCGCCAGCAGCTCACTAGCGGGAGGTCCTTTCTACAATGAGCAGTTCTTC
CASSSLAGGPFYNEQFF
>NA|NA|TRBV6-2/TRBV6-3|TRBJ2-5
TGTGCCAGCAGTGCGGACAGAGAAGAGACCCAGTACTTC
CASSADREETQYF
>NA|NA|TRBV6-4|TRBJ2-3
TGTGCCAGCATAGATCCGAGCACAGATACGCAGTATTTT
CASIDPSTDTQYF